The rows below give T cell receptor beta chains drawn from one sample of a study of T cells in Graves' hyperthyroidism and ophthalmopathy. Each CDR3 protein is one row after TCRdb ran MiXCR on the multiplex PCR reads. The table lists about 420,000 distinct CDR3 sequences, roughly 13% of them singletons. The specimen was blood. The receptors derive from a woman younger than 35 with Graves' hyperthyroidism. Each CDR3 is given with its conserved first and last residue. The D gene is left open where the match is weak. Size is omitted from some rows. Given values are once, few, many or a class for expanded clones.

d_call	clone_size	v_call	j_call	cdr3_aa	cdr3_nt
TRBD2	many	TRBV5-1	TRBJ2-5	CASSGVAGGPEETQYF	TGCGCCAGCAGCGGGGTAGCGGGAGGGCCTGAGGAGACCCAGTACTTC
TRBD1	many	TRBV28	TRBJ2-7	CASSLGQPTYEQYF	TGTGCCAGCAGTTTGGGACAGCCCACCTACGAGCAGTACTTC
TRBD2	many	TRBV4-1	TRBJ2-1	CASSQGRGRAWEQFF	TGCGCCAGCAGCCAAGGTCGCGGGAGGGCCTGGGAGCAGTTCTTC
-	many	TRBV12-3/TRBV12-4	TRBJ2-3	CASSRQYRRTVTSTDTQYF	TGTGCCAGCAGTCGCCAGTACAGAAGGACGGTTACTAGCACAGATACGCAGTATTTT
-	many	TRBV10-2	TRBJ1-2	CASTSPGGTF	TGCGCCAGCACCTCGCCCGGCGGCACCTTC
-	many	TRBV27	TRBJ2-3	CASRRAVSTDTQYF	TGTGCCAGCAGAAGGGCCGTTAGCACAGATACGCAGTATTTT
-	-	TRBV29-1	TRBJ2-2	CSVIPGRNTGELFF	TGCAGCGTTATCCCGGGGCGGAACACCGGGGAGCTGTTTTTT
-	-	TRBV28	TRBJ1-5	CASSPSHRVPYSNQPQHF	TGTGCCAGCAGCCCCTCCCACAGGGTACCCTATAGCAATCAGCCCCAGCATTTT
-	many	TRBV27	TRBJ2-5	CASSSSIVFGETQYF	TGTGCCAGCAGTTCCTCGATCGTATTTGGAGAGACCCAGTACTTC
TRBD1	few	TRBV24-1	TRBJ2-3	CATSAVGQGTDTQYF	TGTGCCACCAGTGCCGTGGGACAGGGCACAGATACGCAGTATTTT
-	many	TRBV20-1	TRBJ2-7	CSARDWGGLYEQYF	TGCAGTGCTAGAGATTGGGGGGGGCTCTACGAGCAGTACTTC
-	few	TRBV6-1	TRBJ1-1	CASSEGGWTEAFF	TGTGCCAGCAGTGAAGGGGGATGGACTGAAGCTTTCTTT
TRBD1	many	TRBV12-3/TRBV12-4	TRBJ2-6	CASSTLGQVASGANVLTF	TGTGCCAGCAGTACATTGGGACAGGTGGCCTCTGGGGCCAACGTCCTGACTTTC
-	many	TRBV20-1	TRBJ1-2	CSASRDWAESNYGYTF	TGCAGTGCTAGTAGGGATTGGGCGGAGTCTAACTATGGCTACACCTTC
-	-	TRBV11-2	TRBJ2-1	CASSLEASGNEQFF	TGTGCCAGCAGCTTAGAGGCCAGCGGCAATGAGCAGTTCTTC
TRBD1	-	TRBV18	TRBJ1-1	CASSPFAGQVKTGTEAFF	TGTGCCAGCTCACCGTTCGCTGGACAGGTCAAAACCGGCACTGAAGCTTTCTTT